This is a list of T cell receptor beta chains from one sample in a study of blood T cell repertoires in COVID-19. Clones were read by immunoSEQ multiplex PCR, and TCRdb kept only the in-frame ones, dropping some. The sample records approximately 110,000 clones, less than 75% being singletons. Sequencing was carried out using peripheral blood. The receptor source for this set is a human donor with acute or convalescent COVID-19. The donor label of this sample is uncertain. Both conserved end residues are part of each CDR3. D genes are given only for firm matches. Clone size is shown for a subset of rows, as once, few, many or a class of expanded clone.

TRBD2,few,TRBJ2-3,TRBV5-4,TGTGCCAGCAGCGCGGGACTAGCGGGGATCGCTGTCACAGATACGCAGTATTTT,CASSAGLAGIAVTDTQYF
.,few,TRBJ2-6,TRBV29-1,TGCAGCGTTGAAGTAACGGGGGTGACCTCTGGGGCCAACGTCCTGACTTTC,CSVEVTGVTSGANVLTF
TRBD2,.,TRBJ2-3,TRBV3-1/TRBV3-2,TGTGCCAGCAGTCGACTAGCGGGGGGGGCACCCTCTCCGGTAAATACGCAGTATTTT,CASSRLAGGAPSPVNTQYF
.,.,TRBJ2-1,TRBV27,TGTGCCAGCAGTTTCCCCGGCAATGAGCAGTTCTTC,CASSFPGNEQFF
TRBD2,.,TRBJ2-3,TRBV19,TGTGCCAGTAGTAACAGCGGGGGGCCCTACTACACAGATACGCAGTATTTT,CASSNSGGPYYTDTQYF
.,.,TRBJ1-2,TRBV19,TGTGCCAGTAGTATCCGCCTACGAGGTGGCTACACCTTC,CASSIRLRGGYTF
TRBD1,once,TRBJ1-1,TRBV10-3,TGTGCCATCAGCGGACAGGCCTCTGAAGCTTTCTTT,CAISGQASEAFF
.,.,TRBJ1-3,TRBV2,TGTGCCAGCAGTGTATCCAGGGGAGGAAACACCATATATTTT,CASSVSRGGNTIYF
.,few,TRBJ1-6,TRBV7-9,TGTGCCAGCAGCTCAGGACAGCGGGGGTCCCTCCACTTT,CASSSGQRGSLHF
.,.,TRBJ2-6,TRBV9,TGTGCCAGCAGCGAGAACAGGGACTCTGGGGCCAACGTCCTGACTTTC,CASSENRDSGANVLTF
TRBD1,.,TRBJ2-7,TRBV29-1,TGCAGCGTTGTGGGGACAGACGCTTTTTACTCCTACGAGCAGTACTTC,CSVVGTDAFYSYEQYF
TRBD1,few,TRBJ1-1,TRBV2,TGTGCCACATTTGGGACAGGAACGAACACTGAAGCTTTCTTT,CATFGTGTNTEAFF
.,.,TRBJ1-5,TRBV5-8,TGTGCCAGCAGCCTAGGATTCCAGGGTTCTCTAAATCAGCCCCAGCATTTT,CASSLGFQGSLNQPQHF
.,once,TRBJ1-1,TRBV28,TGTGCCAGCAGCAGGACATCTGAAGCTTTCTTT,CASSRTSEAFF
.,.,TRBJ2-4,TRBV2,TGTGCCAGCGAGGAGATAGCCAAAAACATTCAGTACTTC,CASEEIAKNIQYF
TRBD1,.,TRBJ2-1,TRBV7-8,TGTGCCAGCAGCTTATACAGGGGGTCCTACAATGAGCAGTTCTTC,CASSLYRGSYNEQFF
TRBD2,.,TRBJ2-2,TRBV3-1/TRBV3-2,TGTGCCAGCAGCCAACCTAGCGGGGGGGCCGTCGGGGAGCTGTTTTTT,CASSQPSGGAVGELFF
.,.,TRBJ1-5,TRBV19,TGTGCCAGTAGCAGGACTGATAGCAATCAGCCCCAGCATTTT,CASSRTDSNQPQHF
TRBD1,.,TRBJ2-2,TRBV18,TGTGCCAGCTCACCAATTAAGGGGGCCGGCGGGGAGCTGTTTTTT,CASSPIKGAGGELFF
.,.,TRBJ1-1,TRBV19,TGTGCCAGTAGTAGCCTGGGACTAACTAACACTGAAGCTTTCTTT,CASSSLGLTNTEAFF
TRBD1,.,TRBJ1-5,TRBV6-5,TGTGCCAGCCGGACAGGGGGAGGGAATCAGCCCCAGCATTTT,CASRTGGGNQPQHF
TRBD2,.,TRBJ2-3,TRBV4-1,TGCGCCAGCAGCCAAGATGTAGCGGGGGGAGTAGATACGCAGTATTTT,CASSQDVAGGVDTQYF
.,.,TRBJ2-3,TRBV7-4,TGTGCCGCCCCCAGGGCTAGCACAGATACGCAGTATTTT,CAAPRASTDTQYF
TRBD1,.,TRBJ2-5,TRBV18,TGTGCCAGCTCACCCAATCAGGGGGTAGAGGAGACCCAGTACTTC,CASSPNQGVEETQYF
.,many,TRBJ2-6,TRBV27,TGTGCCAGCAGTTTTAATGGGGCCAACGTCCTGACTTTC,CASSFNGANVLTF
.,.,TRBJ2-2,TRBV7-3,TGTGCCAGCAGCTCCTACACCGGGGAGCTGTTTTTT,CASSSYTGELFF
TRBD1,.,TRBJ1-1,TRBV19,TGTGCCAGTAGTGGACGACAGGGGGCGCAAGATGGGGCTTTCTTT,CASSGRQGAQDGAFF
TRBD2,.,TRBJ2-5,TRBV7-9,TGTGCCAGCAGTTACCTAGCGGGGCGGGGAAGGGAGACCCAGTACTTC,CASSYLAGRGRETQYF
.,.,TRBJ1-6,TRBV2,TGTGCCAGCACGTTCACAGACTATAATTCACCCCTCCACTTT,CASTFTDYNSPLHF
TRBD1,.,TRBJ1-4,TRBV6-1,TGTGCCAGCAGTGATGGGGACAGCCGAAATGAAAAACTGTTTTTT,CASSDGDSRNEKLFF
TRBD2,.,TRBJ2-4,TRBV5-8,TGTGCCAGCAGCTTTGGGAGGGTCAAAAACATTCAGTACTTC,CASSFGRVKNIQYF
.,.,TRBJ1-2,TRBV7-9,TGTGCCAGCAGCTTAGCGCAAGGGGCGCCGTATGGCTACACCTTC,CASSLAQGAPYGYTF
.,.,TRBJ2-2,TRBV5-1,TGCGCCAGCAGCCACGGGGGAAACACCGGGGAGCTGTTTTTT,CASSHGGNTGELFF
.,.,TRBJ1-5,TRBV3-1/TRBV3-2,TGTGCCAGCGGTACAGGTGGGCGTCAGCCCCAGCATTTT,CASGTGGRQPQHF
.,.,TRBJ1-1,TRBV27,TGTGCCAGCAGTTCTCGCGGCACTGAAGCTTTCTTT,CASSSRGTEAFF
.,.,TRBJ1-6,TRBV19,TGTGCCAGTGAGGGCTTTCATAATTCACCCCTCCACTTT,CASEGFHNSPLHF
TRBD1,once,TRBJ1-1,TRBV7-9,TGTGCCTTGAGGGGGCTTAACACTGAAGCTTTCTTT,CALRGLNTEAFF
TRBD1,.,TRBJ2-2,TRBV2,TGTGCCAGCAGAGGACAGGCGAACACCGGGGAGCTGTTTTTT,CASRGQANTGELFF
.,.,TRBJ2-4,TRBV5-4,TGTGCCAGCAGCTGGGGGACTCAGGGCCCTGCGGCCAAAAACATTCAGTACTTC,CASSWGTQGPAAKNIQYF
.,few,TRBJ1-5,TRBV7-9,TGTGCCAGCAGCTTAGCCCGGGATAGTTTTAGCAATCAGCCCCAGCATTTT,CASSLARDSFSNQPQHF
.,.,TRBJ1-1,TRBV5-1,TGCGCCAGCAGCTCTAAAACAGGGTCGGCTTTCTTT,CASSSKTGSAFF
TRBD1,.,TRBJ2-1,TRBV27,TGTGCCAGCAGCCATGATCGACAGGGCTTCTACAATGAGCAGTTCTTC,CASSHDRQGFYNEQFF
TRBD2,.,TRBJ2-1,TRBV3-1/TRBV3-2,TGTGCCAGCAGCCAAGTGCGGGGGGCCTGGAATGAGCAGTTCTTC,CASSQVRGAWNEQFF
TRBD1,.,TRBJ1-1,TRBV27,TGTGCCAGCAGTTCTCCAGGGGGGCGGAACACTGAAGCTTTCTTT,CASSSPGGRNTEAFF
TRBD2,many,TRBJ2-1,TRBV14,TGTGCCAGCAGCCAATGGTTCCTAGCGGGGGGGCCCAGAAGCTCCTACAATGAGCAGTTCTTC,CASSQWFLAGGPRSSYNEQFF
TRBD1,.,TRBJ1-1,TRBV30,TGTGCCTGGAGCACGGACAGGGTGGTAGCTTTCTTT,CAWSTDRVVAFF
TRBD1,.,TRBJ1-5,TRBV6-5,TGTGCCAGCAGTCGGGACAGGGTCCCTCAGCCCCAGCATTTT,CASSRDRVPQPQHF
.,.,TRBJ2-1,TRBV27,TGTGCCAGCAGTTTGGACAGCTACAATGAGCAGTTCTTC,CASSLDSYNEQFF
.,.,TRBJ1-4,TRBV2,TGTGCCAGCAGTGAAACGGGGTCTTTCATCATTGCAACTAATGAAAAACTGTTTTTT,CASSETGSFIIATNEKLFF
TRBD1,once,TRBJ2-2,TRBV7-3,TGTGCCAGCAGCCCACCGGGACAGGGACCCACCGGGGAGCTGTTTTTT,CASSPPGQGPTGELFF
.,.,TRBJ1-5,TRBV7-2,TGTGCCAGCAGCACGGGAGGGAGCAATCAGCCCCAGCATTTT,CASSTGGSNQPQHF
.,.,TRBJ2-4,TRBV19,TGTGCCAGTAGTAACCTAGAAACAGCCAAAAACATTCAGTACTTC,CASSNLETAKNIQYF
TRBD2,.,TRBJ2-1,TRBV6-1,TGTGCCAGCAGTGACGGAGCGGGGGCATACAATGAGCAGTTCTTC,CASSDGAGAYNEQFF
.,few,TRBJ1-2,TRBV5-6,TGTGCCAGCACCGGTACGGCGCGGTATGGCTACACCTTC,CASTGTARYGYTF
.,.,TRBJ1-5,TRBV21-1,TGTGCCAGCACGCCGGAGCAGCCCCAGCATTTT,CASTPEQPQHF